The 31 T cell receptor beta chains presented below share a single source sample, sequenced in a study of Ad26.COV2.S vaccination and SARS-CoV-2 variants. Method: immunoSEQ multiplex PCR; TCRdb's copy keeps in-frame clones and lacks some. Of about 680,000 clones in the sample, roughly nine tenths were seen once. Noted treatment: around 19 received Ad26.COV2.S at low or high dose, single or two shots; five or six received placebo; per-sample allocation not given. Material that was analyzed had been drawn on day 63 after the first vaccine or placebo injection. The sample consisted of peripheral blood, taken in a trial of Ad26.COV2.S vaccine versus placebo. Every receptor here comes from a person aged 18-65 years who received the Ad26.COV2.S COVID-19 vaccine or a placebo.

The chain recombines TRBV11-1 with TRBJ2-3, with D perhaps assigned TRBD1 or TRBD2 (5 bases each). This CDR3 contains 16 residues. Trimming shortened V by 4 bases and J by 6 bases, and 20 bases separated the two germline ends. Germline assignment: CDR1 SGHAT and CDR2 FQDESV (reference sequence). In nucleotides, the CDR3 is TGTGCCAGCAGCTCCGGACACGGGCAGCGGCCCGATACGCAGTATTTT. This sequence encodes CASSSGHGQRPDTQYF.

The chain couples TRBV19 to TRBJ1-5, with D perhaps TRBD1 (5 bases). This CDR3 spans 13 amino acids. Germline V lookup: CDR1 LNHDA, CDR2 SQIVND (reference sequence). Trimming removed 8 bases at V and 7 bases at J, with 15 bases between. CDR3 protein: CASGGGGGQPQHF. The CDR3 nucleotides read TGTGCCAGTGGCGGGGGGGGAGGACAGCCCCAGCATTTT.

The CDR3 coding sequence is TGTGCCAGCAGCCCTGGACTAGCGGGAGTTCTCTACGAGCAGTACTTC. This codes for CASSPGLAGVLYEQYF. V and J are TRBV7-9 and TRBJ2-7; 13 nucleotides match TRBD2. Germline lookup yields CDR1 SEHNR and CDR2 FQNEAQ (reference sequence). With V trimmed by 5 bases and J by 3 bases, 7 bases remained unmatched. The CDR3 consists of 16 residues. Drawing the rest from reference TRBV7-9 and TRBJ2-7, the complete variable domain is DTGVSQNPRHKITKRGQNVTFRCDPISEHNRLYWYRQTLGQGPEFLTYFQNEAQLEKSRLLSDRFSAERPKGSFSTLEIQRTEQGDSAMYLCASSPGLAGVLYEQYFGPGTRLTVT.

This rearrangement joins TRBV18 to TRBJ1-3; 7 bases match TRBD1. The length of the CDR3 is 15 residues. Germline loops: CDR1 KGHSH, CDR2 LQKENI. After removal of 5 bases from V and 10 bases from J, the junction contained 14 bases not matched to a gene. The CDR3 DNA is TGTGCCAGCTCAAGGGTGGACAGGACGGCAGGGACCATATATTTT. Encoded protein: CASSRVDRTAGTIYF.

This rearrangement joins TRBV5-4 to TRBJ2-3; 7 nucleotides agree with TRBD2. V gave up 3 bases and J gave up 2 bases; unmatched junction bases: 3. Germline assignment: CDR1 SGHNT and CDR2 YYREEE (reference sequence). The CDR3 has 14 amino acids. The CDR3 is CASSSAGITDTQYF. The CDR3 DNA sequence: TGTGCCAGCAGCTCAGCGGGAATCACAGATACGCAGTATTTT. Based on the CDR3 plus reference TRBV5-4 and TRBJ2-3, the full variable domain is ETGVTQSPTHLIKTRGQQVTLRCSSQSGHNTVSWYQQALGQGPQFIFQYYREEENGRGNFPPRFSGLQFPNYSSELNVNALELDDSALYLCASSSAGITDTQYFGPGTRLTVL.

This chain joins TRBV29-1 and TRBJ1-1, with 12 bases fitting TRBD1. CDR1 and CDR2 (germline): SQVTM, ANQGSEA. The CDR3 is made up of 13 amino acids. With 6 bases clipped from V and 7 bases from J, the junction kept 6 bases outside the gene matches. The CDR3 sequence is CSVGTGGTGEAFF. In DNA, the CDR3 is TGCAGCGTCGGGACAGGGGGCACCGGTGAAGCTTTCTTT.

The chain couples TRBV21-1 to TRBJ2-5; the table assigns TRBD1, which was not confirmed against the DNA. TRBV21-1 is a listed pseudogene. CDR3 length equals 16 residues. The CDR3 reads CASSKGGTGLEETQYF. CDR3 nucleotide sequence: TGTGCCAGCAGCAAAGGTGGGACAGGGTTGGAAGAGACCCAGTACTTC.

The rearrangement links TRBV30 to TRBJ2-7, with 8 bases that match TRBD2. Germline loops: CDR1 GTSNPN, CDR2 SVGIG (reference sequence). CDR3 length equals 14 residues. V lost 2 bases, J lost 6 bases, and 9 bases stayed unmatched. This CDR3 reads CAWSLLAVWGEQYF. The CDR3 region has the DNA TGTGCCTGGAGTCTACTAGCGGTCTGGGGCGAGCAGTACTTC.

Here the CDR3 reads CASSLLGAAGGSYEQYF. DNA of the CDR3: TGCGCCAGCAGCTTACTGGGGGCTGCGGGAGGTAGTTACGAGCAGTACTTC. The chain recombines TRBV5-1 with TRBJ2-7; 8 bases line up with TRBD2. CDR1 is SGHRS and CDR2 is YFSETQ in the germline V gene. This CDR3 contains 17 residues. Germline trimming cut 2 bases from V and 4 bases from J; bases unmatched to any gene: 14.

In DNA, the CDR3 is TGTGCCAGTAGTATTAGCCCCGGGGACAGAAATAATTCACCCCTCCACTTT. It is translated as CASSISPGDRNNSPLHF. The chain has TRBV19 and TRBJ1-6; TRBD1 matches at 7 bases. Trimming removed 3 bases from V and 5 bases from J; junction bases left unmatched: 10. The CDR3 has 17 amino acids. CDR1 LNHDA and CDR2 SQIVND come from the germline V gene (reference sequence).

CDR3 in amino acids: CASSQGGQDTTDTQYF. The CDR3 nucleotides are TGTGCCAGCAGCCAAGGCGGACAGGATACGACAGATACGCAGTATTTT. The chain uses TRBV4-2 and TRBJ2-3; 7 bases map to TRBD1. The CDR3 runs to 16 residues. Germline CDR1 LGHNA, CDR2 YNFKEQ. The J segment lost 3 bases and the V segment lost 1 base, leaving 7 bases of the junction unmatched.

The chain joins TRBV5-8 to TRBJ2-3; the match to TRBD1 covers 9 bases. Losses at the gene ends were 2 bases for V and 1 base for J; bases not matched to a gene: 2. The CDR3 covers 15 residues. Germline assignment: CDR1 SGHTS and CDR2 YDEGEE. The CDR3: CASSFRQGGTDTQYF. CDR3 sequence (DNA): TGTGCCAGCAGCTTTCGACAGGGGGGCACAGATACGCAGTATTTT.

This sequence joins TRBV23-1 and TRBJ1-5; no reliable D call. TRBV23-1 is filed as an ORF, its function uncertain. CDR3 length: 10 residues. Trimming stripped 4 bases from V and 6 bases from J, with 1 base between. The DNA for the CDR3 is TGCGCCAGCAGTCCTCAGCCCCAGCATTTT. Its protein product is CASSPQPQHF.

The J gene is TRBJ1-1, the V gene TRBV30; no clear D. Germline V gene sequence: CDR1 GTSNPN, CDR2 SVGIG (reference sequence). The CDR3 runs 11 residues. V was clipped by 8 bases and J by 6 bases, with 13 bases between them. In DNA form, the CDR3 reads TGTGCCCAAAAGCGGTACGCTGAAGCTTTCTTT. Encoded protein: CAQKRYAEAFF.

This chain joins TRBV5-8 and TRBJ2-3; 9 bases match TRBD2. After removal of 0 bases from V and 4 bases from J, the junction contained 9 bases not matched to a gene. CDR1 is SGHTS and CDR2 is YDEGEE in the germline V gene. The CDR3 extends over 17 amino acids. The CDR3 loop is CASSLGISGRVADTQYF. The CDR3 DNA follows: TGTGCCAGCAGCTTGGGAATTAGCGGGAGAGTGGCAGATACGCAGTATTTT.

This clone came up once. The chain combines TRBV5-1 with TRBJ2-7, with TRBD2 matching 10 bases. CDR3 size: 15 residues. Trimming at V came to 4 bases and at J to 2 bases, leaving 6 bases not matched to a gene. In germline, CDR1 is SGHRS, CDR2 YFSETQ. CDR3 in amino acids: CASSRWTSGPYEQYF. The CDR3, as DNA: TGCGCCAGCAGCCGTTGGACTAGCGGACCCTACGAGCAGTACTTC. Looking up the rest from reference TRBV5-1 and TRBJ2-7 gives the full variable domain: KAGVTQTPRYLIKTRGQQVTLSCSPISGHRSVSWYQQTPGQGLQFLFEYFSETQRNKGNFPGRFSGRQFSNSRSEMNVSTLELGDSALYLCASSRWTSGPYEQYFGPGTRLTVT.

The chain joins TRBV5-8 to TRBJ2-3; a weak D match, TRBD2 (6 bases). Looked up from germline, CDR1 is SGHTS and CDR2 is YDEGEE. This CDR3 contains 14 residues. V lost 1 base and J lost 5, with 11 bases in between. The CDR3 reads CASSLYGRGDTQYF. CDR3 DNA sequence: TGTGCCAGCAGCTTGTACGGGAGAGGAGATACGCAGTATTTT.

The rearrangement links TRBV5-1 to TRBJ1-2; D not resolved. The ends were cut back, 6 bases at V and 4 bases at J, with 16 bases in the middle. This CDR3 is built from 14 residues. CDR1 is SGHRS, CDR2 YFSETQ, per germline. The CDR3 DNA follows: TGCGCCAGCATGACCGGCGCCGGGATCTATGGCTACACCTTC. This encodes CASMTGAGIYGYTF.

The chain combines TRBV24-1 with TRBJ2-1, with D uncertain. Germline loops: CDR1 KGHDR, CDR2 SFDVKD. V was pared by 3 bases and J by 3 bases, with 14 bases between. The CDR3 loop spans 16 amino acids. The CDR3 DNA reads TGTGCCACCAGTGATGCCCGGGCCGGTTTCTACAATGAGCAGTTCTTC. Protein sequence: CATSDARAGFYNEQFF.

This clone has a handful of counts. V usage is TRBV11-2 and J usage is TRBJ1-1; 7 bases agree with TRBD1. Germline V CDR1 and CDR2: SGHAT, FQNNGV. The CDR3 consists of 14 residues. The V gene end was trimmed by 5 bases and the J gene end by 4 bases; junction bases not matched to a gene: 7. CDR3 sequence reads: CASSHNAGGTEAFF. The CDR3 DNA reads TGTGCCAGCAGCCATAATGCAGGGGGCACTGAAGCTTTCTTT.

The sample holds a few counts of this clone. The gene calls are TRBV5-6 and TRBJ1-6, with a weak D call TRBD1 (5 bases). Germline CDR1 and CDR2: SGHDT and YYEEEE. Deletions cut 0 bases from V and 7 bases from J, with 11 bases between. This CDR3 is 15 amino acids long. CDR3: CASSLVGAGNSPLHF. The CDR3 bases are TGTGCCAGCAGCTTGGTAGGGGCCGGGAATTCACCCCTCCACTTT.

The gene calls are TRBV27 and TRBJ1-4, with D possibly matching TRBD1 (6 bases). CDR1 is MNHEY and CDR2 is SMNVEV in the germline V gene (reference sequence). The CDR3 is 15 amino acids. V was cut by 0 bases and J by 6 bases, with 11 bases left in between. The CDR3 nucleotides read TGTGCCAGCAGTTTATCACCGGGACAACATGAAAAACTGTTTTTT. This sequence encodes CASSLSPGQHEKLFF.

The chain is built from TRBV4-3 and TRBJ2-1; D gene unclear. V was pared by 0 bases and J by 0 bases, with 21 bases between. Germline values: CDR1 LGHNA, CDR2 YSLEER. The CDR3 totals 20 residues. The CDR3 coding sequence is TGCGCCAGCAGCCAAGAGAAAGGCAGTATAAGAGTTAGCTCCTACAATGAGCAGTTCTTC. Translating it yields CASSQEKGSIRVSSYNEQFF.

J is TRBJ1-1 and V is TRBV7-3, with 10 bases identical to TRBD1. The germline CDR1 and CDR2 sequences are SGHTA and FQGTGA. Unmatched junction bases numbered 5, after V lost 0 bases and J lost 4 bases. This CDR3 is 16 amino acids long. The CDR3 loop reads CASSLTEGQGSTEAFF. The CDR3 DNA reads as TGTGCCAGCAGCTTAACCGAGGGACAGGGGAGCACTGAAGCTTTCTTT.

The J gene is TRBJ1-2, the V gene TRBV6-5; D call uncertain. Germline CDR1 is MNHEY and CDR2 is SVGAGI. This CDR3 has 15 residues. Trimming took 2 bases from V and 2 from J, leaving 12 bases between them. The CDR3 here is CASSYARRANYGYTF. CDR3 sequence (DNA): TGTGCCAGCAGTTACGCCCGACGGGCAAACTATGGCTACACCTTC.

The V call is TRBV24-1, the J call TRBJ1-1; tentatively, D is TRBD1 (5 bases). The CDR3 has 13 residues. Germline V lookup: CDR1 KGHDR, CDR2 SFDVKD. Trimming cost V 4 bases and J 5 bases, with 10 bases left between them. CDR3 sequence (DNA): TGTGCCACCAGTGAAGGCCGACAGACTGAAGCTTTCTTT. Residues: CATSEGRQTEAFF.

DNA for the CDR3: TGTGCCAGCAGCTTAGGATTTTATTCGGGGGAGAACACAGATACGCAGTATTTT. This encodes CASSLGFYSGENTDTQYF. V is TRBV7-2 and J is TRBJ2-3, with D maybe TRBD2 (6 bases). V was pared by 1 base and J by 2 bases, with 19 bases between. This CDR3 contains 18 residues. The V gene's germline CDR1 is SGHTA and CDR2 FQGNSA.

The V call is TRBV5-4, the J call TRBJ1-2, with 10 bases matching TRBD1. The CDR3 consists of 15 residues. The germline gives CDR1 SGHNT, CDR2 YYREEE (reference sequence). J was trimmed by 8 bases and V by 3 bases; bases with no gene match: 10. The CDR3 loop reads CASSSPRQGAWGYTF. DNA for the CDR3: TGTGCCAGCAGCTCGCCTCGACAGGGGGCCTGGGGCTACACCTTC. The entire variable domain, with the rest obtained from reference TRBV5-4 and TRBJ1-2, is as follows: ETGVTQSPTHLIKTRGQQVTLRCSSQSGHNTVSWYQQALGQGPQFIFQYYREEENGRGNFPPRFSGLQFPNYSSELNVNALELDDSALYLCASSSPRQGAWGYTFGSGTRLTVV.

This rearrangement joins TRBV15 to TRBJ1-2; possible D gene TRBD1, 5 bases. Germline V lookup: CDR1 LNHNV, CDR2 YYDKDF (reference sequence). Trimming left V 5 bases short and J 8 bases short, with 24 bases between. This CDR3 comprises 16 residues. For the CDR3, the DNA is TGTGCCACCAGCTCGAGCTCCCGGCAGGGCTGGTACGGCTACACCTTC. It codes for CATSSSSRQGWYGYTF.

V usage is TRBV10-3 and J usage is TRBJ2-1, with 9 bases identical to TRBD2. The CDR3 sequence is 14 residues long. J gave up 5 bases and V 4 bases, and 3 bases lay outside the gene matches. The germline V gene encodes CDR1 ENHRY and CDR2 SYGVKD. The CDR3 nucleotides read TGTGCCATCAGTGCCCGACTAGCGGACAATGAGCAGTTCTTC. Protein sequence: CAISARLADNEQFF.

CDR3 sequence (DNA): TGTGCCAGCGGTACAGGGGTAGCCGGGGAGCTGTTTTTT. Its translation: CASGTGVAGELFF. The rearrangement uses TRBV2 and TRBJ2-2; TRBD1 agrees at 7 bases. CDR1 and CDR2 (germline): SNHLY, FYNNEI. The trim removed 8 bases at V and 6 bases at J, leaving 6 bases unmatched. The CDR3 consists of 13 residues.